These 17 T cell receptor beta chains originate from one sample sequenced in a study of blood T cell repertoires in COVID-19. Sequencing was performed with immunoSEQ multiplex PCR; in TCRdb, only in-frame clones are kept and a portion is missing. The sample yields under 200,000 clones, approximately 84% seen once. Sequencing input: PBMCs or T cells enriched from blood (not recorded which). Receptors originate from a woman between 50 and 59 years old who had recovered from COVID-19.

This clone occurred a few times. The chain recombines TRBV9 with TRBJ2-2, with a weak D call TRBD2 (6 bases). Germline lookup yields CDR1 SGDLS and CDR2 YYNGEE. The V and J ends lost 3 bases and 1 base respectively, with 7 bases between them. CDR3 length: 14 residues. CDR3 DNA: TGTGCCAGCAGCGGGAGGGAGAACACCGGGGAGCTGTTTTTT. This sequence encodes CASSGRENTGELFF.

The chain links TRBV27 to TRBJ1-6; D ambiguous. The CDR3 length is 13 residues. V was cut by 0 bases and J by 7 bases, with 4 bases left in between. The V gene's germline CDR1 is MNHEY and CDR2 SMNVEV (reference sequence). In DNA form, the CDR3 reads TGTGCCAGCAGTTTATCTTCGAATTCACCCCTCCACTTT. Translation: CASSLSSNSPLHF.

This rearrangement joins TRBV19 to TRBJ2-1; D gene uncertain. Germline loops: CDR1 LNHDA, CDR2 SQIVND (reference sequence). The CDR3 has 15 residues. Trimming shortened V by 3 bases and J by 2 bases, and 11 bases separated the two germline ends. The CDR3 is CASSMGDWAYNEQFF. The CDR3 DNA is TGTGCCAGTAGTATGGGCGATTGGGCCTACAATGAGCAGTTCTTC.

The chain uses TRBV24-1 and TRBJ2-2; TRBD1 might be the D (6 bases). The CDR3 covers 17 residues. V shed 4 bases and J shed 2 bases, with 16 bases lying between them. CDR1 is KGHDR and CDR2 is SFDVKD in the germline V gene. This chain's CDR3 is CATSDLGVGGNTGELFF. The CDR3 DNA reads TGTGCCACCAGTGACCTTGGGGTAGGGGGAAACACCGGGGAGCTGTTTTTT.

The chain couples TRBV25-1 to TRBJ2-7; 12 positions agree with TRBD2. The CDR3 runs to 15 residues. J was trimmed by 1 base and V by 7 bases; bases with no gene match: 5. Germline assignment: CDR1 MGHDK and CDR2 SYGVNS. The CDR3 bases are TGTGCCAGCACCGACGGACTAGCGGGATCCTACGAGCAGTACTTC. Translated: CASTDGLAGSYEQYF.

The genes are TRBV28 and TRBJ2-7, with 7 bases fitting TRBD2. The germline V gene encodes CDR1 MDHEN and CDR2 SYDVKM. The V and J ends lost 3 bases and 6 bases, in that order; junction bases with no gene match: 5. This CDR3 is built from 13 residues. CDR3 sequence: CASSLGGGAEQYF. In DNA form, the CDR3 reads TGTGCCAGCAGTTTGGGGGGAGGGGCCGAGCAGTACTTC.

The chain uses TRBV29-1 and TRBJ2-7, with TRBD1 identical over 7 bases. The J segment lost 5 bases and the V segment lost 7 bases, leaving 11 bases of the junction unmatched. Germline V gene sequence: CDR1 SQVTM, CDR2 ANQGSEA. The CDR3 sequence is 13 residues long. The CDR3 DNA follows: TGCAGCGCCCGGGACAGCTTGTTTCACGAGCAGTACTTC. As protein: CSARDSLFHEQYF.

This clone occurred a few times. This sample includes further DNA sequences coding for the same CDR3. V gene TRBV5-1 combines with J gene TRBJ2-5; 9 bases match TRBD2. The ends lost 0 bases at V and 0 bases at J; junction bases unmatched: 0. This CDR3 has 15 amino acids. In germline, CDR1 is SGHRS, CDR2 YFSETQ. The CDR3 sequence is CASSLGLADQETQYF. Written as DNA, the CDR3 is TGCGCCAGCAGCTTGGGACTAGCGGACCAAGAGACCCAGTACTTC.

The CDR3 loop reads CASSLKAGAKGTDTQYF. DNA for the CDR3: TGTGCCAGCAGCTTGAAAGCGGGAGCCAAGGGTACAGATACGCAGTATTTT. The chain combines TRBV5-8 with TRBJ2-3, with 8 bases identical to TRBD2. Trimming at V came to 1 base and at J to 3 bases, leaving 10 bases not matched to a gene. The germline V gene encodes CDR1 SGHTS and CDR2 YDEGEE. The CDR3 extends over 17 amino acids.

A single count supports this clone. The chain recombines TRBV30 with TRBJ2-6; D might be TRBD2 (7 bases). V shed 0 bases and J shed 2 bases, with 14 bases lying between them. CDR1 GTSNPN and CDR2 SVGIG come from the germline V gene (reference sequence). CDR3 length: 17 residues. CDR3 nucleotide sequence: TGTGCCTGGAGTGTAGGGGGGGGCAACGCTGGGGCCAACGTCCTGACTTTC. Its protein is CAWSVGGGNAGANVLTF.

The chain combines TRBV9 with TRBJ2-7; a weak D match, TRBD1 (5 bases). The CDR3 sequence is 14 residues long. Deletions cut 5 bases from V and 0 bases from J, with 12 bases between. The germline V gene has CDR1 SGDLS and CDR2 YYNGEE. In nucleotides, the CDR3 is TGTGCCAGCAGTGTGACAGAGCGCTCCTACGAGCAGTACTTC. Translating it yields CASSVTERSYEQYF.

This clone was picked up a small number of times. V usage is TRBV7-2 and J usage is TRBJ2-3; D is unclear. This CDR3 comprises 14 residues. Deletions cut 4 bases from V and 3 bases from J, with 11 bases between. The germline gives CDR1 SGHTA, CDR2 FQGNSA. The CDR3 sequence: CASSSEWRTDTQYF. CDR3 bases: TGTGCCAGCAGCTCCGAATGGAGAACAGATACGCAGTATTTT.

The CDR3 region is CASSSTGGDEKLFF. The CDR3 nucleotides are TGTGCCAGTAGTAGTACAGGGGGCGATGAAAAACTGTTTTTT. The chain recombines TRBV19 with TRBJ1-4; 9 nucleotides line up with TRBD1. This CDR3 spans 14 amino acids. Trimming cost V 4 bases and J 6 bases; bases outside gene matches: 3. Per the germline V gene, CDR1 is LNHDA and CDR2 is SQIVND (reference sequence).

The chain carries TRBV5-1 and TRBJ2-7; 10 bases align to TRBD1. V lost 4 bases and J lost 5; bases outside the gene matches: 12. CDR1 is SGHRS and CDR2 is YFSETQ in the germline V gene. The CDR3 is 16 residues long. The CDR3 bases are TGCGCCAGCAGCCCCCGTCCGGGACAGGGGACCAACGAGCAGTACTTC. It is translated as CASSPRPGQGTNEQYF.

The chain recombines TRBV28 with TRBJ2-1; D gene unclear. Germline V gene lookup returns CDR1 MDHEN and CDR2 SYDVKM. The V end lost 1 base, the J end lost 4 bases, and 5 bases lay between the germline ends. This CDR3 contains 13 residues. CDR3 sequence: CASSLSYYNEQFF. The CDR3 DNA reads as TGTGCCAGCAGTTTATCCTATTACAATGAGCAGTTCTTC.

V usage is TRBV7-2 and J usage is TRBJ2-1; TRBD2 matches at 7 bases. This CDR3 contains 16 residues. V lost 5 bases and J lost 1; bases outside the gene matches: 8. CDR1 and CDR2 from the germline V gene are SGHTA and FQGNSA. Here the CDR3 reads CASSVGSGPSYNEQFF. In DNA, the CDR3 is TGTGCCAGCAGCGTGGGTAGCGGGCCTTCCTACAATGAGCAGTTCTTC.

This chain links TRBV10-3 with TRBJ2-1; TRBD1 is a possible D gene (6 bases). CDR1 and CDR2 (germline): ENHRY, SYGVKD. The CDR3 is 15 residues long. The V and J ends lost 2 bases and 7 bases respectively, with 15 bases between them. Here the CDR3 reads CAISELQGRVNEQFF. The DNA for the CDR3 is TGTGCCATCAGTGAGCTACAGGGAAGGGTGAATGAGCAGTTCTTC.